The entry below gives a single TCR beta chain sequence along with its context. Its antigen is undetermined. This entry is derived from a study of PD-L1 blockade in urothelial cancer. Study-wide background: About 90% of the roughly 29 patients were men who had bladder-origin urothelial cancer. Blood underwent analysis 3 weeks (second dose) and 6 weeks after treatment began.

The CDR3 sequence is 13 residues long. Deletions cut 10 bases from V and 0 bases from J, with 12 bases between. Germline-derived CDR1 and CDR2 are LNHDA and SQIVND (reference sequence). Study findings and constraints: Enhanced expansion of tumor-associated blood clones at 3 weeks characterized durable-benefit patients.

Time point given: peripheral blood 6 weeks after treatment start. The data were produced by immunoSEQ multiplex PCR, yet TCRdb's version contains in-frame clones alone and is incomplete. The sample carries about 50,000 clones, approximately 84% recorded once. The source material was PBMCs, sampled around atezolizumab (anti-PD-L1) treatment. The origin of this receptor is a man aged 55 to 70 with urothelial cancer. V gene TRBV19 combines with J gene TRBJ1-1; possibly TRBD1 for D (6 bases). The CDR3 DNA follows: TGTGCCACGGAGGACAGAATGAACACTGAAGCTTTCTTT. It encodes CATEDRMNTEAFF.